Listed below are T cell receptor beta chains from one sample, sequenced in a study of T cell repertoires in cytomegalovirus infection. TCRdb called the reads again in MiXCR, with one record for every CDR3 protein. Here the sample spans approximately 170,000 distinct CDR3 sequences, 15% to 20% being singletons. Input material: CD8+ T cells from PBMCs. Receptors originate from a human donor in good health (CMV status not recorded). Some clones in this sample may be carry-over from other donors' samples. Both conserved end residues are part of each CDR3. The order of the fields is D gene, V gene, J gene, clone size, CDR3 DNA, CDR3 protein. The D gene is left open where the match is weak. Clone sizes are given selectively: once, few, many, or a class where the clone is expanded.

>-|TRBV27|TRBJ1-1|few
TGTGCCATCTTTAAGAACACTGAAGCTTTCTTT
CAIFKNTEAFF
>TRBD2|TRBV6-1|TRBJ2-7|-
TGTGCCAGCAGCTTTAGCGGGATAGAGTACGAGCAGTACTTC
CASSFSGIEYEQYF
>-|TRBV28|TRBJ2-5|few
TGTGCCAGCAGTTTGTGGGGAGAGACCCAGTACTTC
CASSLWGETQYF
>-|TRBV7-9|TRBJ2-7|many
TGTGCCAGCAGCCTCGACCCCTACGAGCAGTACTTC
CASSLDPYEQYF
>-|TRBV25-1|TRBJ1-2|-
TGTGCCAGCAGTGAATCTGGTTATGGCTACACCTTC
CASSESGYGYTF
>-|TRBV19|TRBJ2-2|few
TGTGCCAGTAGTTTCGGGGTGGATGCCGGGGAGCTGTTTTTT
CASSFGVDAGELFF
>TRBD1|TRBV20-1|TRBJ1-3|-
TGCAGTGCTAGGGGAACAGGGGGCCCTGGAAACACCATATATTTT
CSARGTGGPGNTIYF
>-|TRBV11-2|TRBJ2-7|-
TGTGCCAGCAGCCTGACAGAACCATACGAGCAGTACTTC
CASSLTEPYEQYF
>TRBD2|TRBV5-6|TRBJ2-2|-
TGTGCCAGCAGCTGGGGGACTAGGGTGGCCGGGGAGCTGTTTTTT
CASSWGTRVAGELFF
>TRBD2|TRBV6-6|TRBJ2-7|few
TGTGCCAGCAGCCCGGGGGGGCAGAACACCTACGAGCAGTACTTC
CASSPGGQNTYEQYF
>-|TRBV7-2|TRBJ1-3|many
TGTGCCAGCAGCCCAGGGAGTTTGCCTGGAAACACCATATATTTT
CASSPGSLPGNTIYF
>TRBD2|TRBV7-2|TRBJ2-2|few
TGTGCCAGCGGACTAGCGGGAGGGGCCGGGGAGCTGTTTTTT
CASGLAGGAGELFF
>-|TRBV10-3|TRBJ1-1|-
TGTGCCTCTAACCGGGACTCTAACACTGAAGCTTTCTTT
CASNRDSNTEAFF
>-|TRBV15|TRBJ2-7|-
TGTGCCACCAGCTCCCGATCAGAAGGGTCAGTTCCCTACGAGCAGTACTTC
CATSSRSEGSVPYEQYF
>-|TRBV4-1|TRBJ2-5|-
TGCGCCAGCAGCCCCCTGGCAGTGGACGGACTAACCCCGGAGACCCAGTACTTC
CASSPLAVDGLTPETQYF
>-|TRBV20-1|TRBJ1-4|few
TGCAGTGCTAGGGTCCTCGAGGATGAAAAACTGTTTTTT
CSARVLEDEKLFF
>-|TRBV28|TRBJ2-5|-
TGTGCCAGCAGTTTAGGGGCCTCGTCAGGAGGGGAGACCCAGTACTTC
CASSLGASSGGETQYF
>-|TRBV3-1|TRBJ2-4|once
TGTGCCAGCAGCCAAGTGCGGGGACTAGCCAAAAACATTCAGTACTTC
CASSQVRGLAKNIQYF
>TRBD1|TRBV12-3/TRBV12-4|TRBJ2-5|-
TGTGCCAGCAGTTCATGGGGACAGACGTACCAAGAGACCCAGTACTTC
CASSSWGQTYQETQYF
>-|TRBV2|TRBJ1-1|few
TGTGCCAGCAGTGAAGCGTGGACGGCGAACACTGAAGCTTTCTTT
CASSEAWTANTEAFF
>-|TRBV7-8|TRBJ2-1|many
TGTGCCAGCAGCTTAGAGCCCACCCCGTCCTATGAGCAGTTCTTC
CASSLEPTPSYEQFF
>-|TRBV28|TRBJ1-5|few
TGTGCCAGCAGTTTAACTGTCAGCTGGGGTTCGAATCAGCCCCAGCATTTT
CASSLTVSWGSNQPQHF
>TRBD2|TRBV19|TRBJ2-5|-
TGTGCCAGTAGTTCGGACGGGGGGTCAGAGACCCAGTACTTC
CASSSDGGSETQYF
>TRBD1|TRBV6-6|TRBJ2-1|few
TGTGCCAGCAGTTACTGGACAGGGGAGTACAATGAGCAGTTCTTC
CASSYWTGEYNEQFF
>TRBD2|TRBV12-3/TRBV12-4|TRBJ2-5|many
TGTGCCAGCAGCTCCGGGACTAGCGGGGGGGATGGTGGTGAGGAGACCCAGTACTTC
CASSSGTSGGDGGEETQYF
>TRBD2|TRBV11-2|TRBJ2-1|few
TGTGCCAGCAGCATAGCGGGCGAGCAGTTCTTC
CASSIAGEQFF
>-|TRBV28|TRBJ2-1|-
TGTGCCAGCAGTTTGACAAGCTCCTACAATGAGCAGTTCTTC
CASSLTSSYNEQFF
>-|TRBV7-6|TRBJ2-7|-
TGTGCCAGCAGCCCTGCGGAGGGTCACAACGAGCAGTACTTC
CASSPAEGHNEQYF
>-|TRBV12-3/TRBV12-4|TRBJ1-6|-
TGTGCCAGCAGACCAGGCTCCTATAATTCACCCCTCCACTTT
CASRPGSYNSPLHF
>-|TRBV7-2|TRBJ1-1|-
TGTGCCAGCAGCTTAGGGAGGGCGGGAGGGAGGACTGAAGCTTTCTTT
CASSLGRAGGRTEAFF
>TRBD1|TRBV13|TRBJ2-5|-
TGTGCCAGCAGCGTCCGGGACAGAGAAGAGACCCAGTACTTC
CASSVRDREETQYF
>TRBD1|TRBV15|TRBJ1-1|few
TGTGCCACCAGCAGAGGATACCGAGGCACCGACAGGGGGGGGACTGAAGCTTTCTTT
CATSRGYRGTDRGGTEAFF
>-|TRBV5-4|TRBJ2-7|-
TGTGCCAGAGGGGACGGAGTATACGAGCAGTACTTC
CARGDGVYEQYF
>-|TRBV7-3|TRBJ1-1|few
TGTGCCAGCGGTCCTGAGGGGAACACTGAAGCTTTCTTT
CASGPEGNTEAFF
>TRBD1|TRBV6-6|TRBJ1-5|-
TGTGCCAGCAGTCGACAGGGGTCGGAATATAGCAATCAGCCCCAGCATTTT
CASSRQGSEYSNQPQHF
>-|TRBV7-2|TRBJ2-1|few
TGTGCCAGCACCAACCCCGGGGCCTACAATGAGCAGTTCTTC
CASTNPGAYNEQFF
>TRBD1|TRBV27|TRBJ2-2|few
TGTGCCAGCACGGGACAGGTCGCCGGGGAGCTGTTTTTT
CASTGQVAGELFF
>-|TRBV27|TRBJ2-7|few
TGTGCCAGCAGTTTATTTCCAGGACGCTACGAGCAGTACTTC
CASSLFPGRYEQYF
>-|TRBV10-3|TRBJ2-7|few
TGTGCCATCGTCAGCGGAAGCTCCTACGAGCAGTACTTC
CAIVSGSSYEQYF
>TRBD2|TRBV20-1|TRBJ2-1|-
TGCAGTGCTGTTAGCGGGGCGCCTTACAATGAGCAGTTCTTC
CSAVSGAPYNEQFF
>TRBD2|TRBV15|TRBJ2-1|few
TGTGCCACCAGCAGCTCTAGGGTTTTGCGGGAGTACAATGAGCAGTTCTTC
CATSSSRVLREYNEQFF
>-|TRBV27|TRBJ2-7|few
TGTGCCAGCGGGCCTCAGGCAACCGAGCAGTACTTC
CASGPQATEQYF
>TRBD1|TRBV9|TRBJ2-1|-
TGTGCCAGCAGCTTGCCGGGACAGGGACGCAATGAGCAGTTCTTC
CASSLPGQGRNEQFF
>-|TRBV29-1|TRBJ2-7|-
TGCAGCGTTGATCTGGGATACTACGAGCAGTACTTC
CSVDLGYYEQYF
>-|TRBV7-3|TRBJ2-7|few
TGTGCCAGCAGCTTAGGCCACTTCAACTCCTACGAGCAGTACTTC
CASSLGHFNSYEQYF
>TRBD1|TRBV5-6|TRBJ2-7|-
TGTGCCAGCAGCGGGGACAGTCCGTACGAGCAGTACTTC
CASSGDSPYEQYF
>-|TRBV6-2/TRBV6-3|TRBJ1-2|-
TGTGCCAGCAGTTACTCGGGGGGCGACTATGGCTACACCTTC
CASSYSGGDYGYTF
>-|TRBV29-1|TRBJ1-1|-
TGCAGCGTTGGACTGAACACTGAAGCTTTCTTT
CSVGLNTEAFF
>-|TRBV7-8|TRBJ2-5|-
TGTGCCAGCAGCTTAGATGGGTGGGCCCAGTACTTC
CASSLDGWAQYF
>-|TRBV7-2|TRBJ1-2|few
TGTGCCAGCAGCTTATACCCTGCGGGCTTAGGCTACACCTTC
CASSLYPAGLGYTF
>-|TRBV7-2|TRBJ2-5|-
TGTGCCAGCAGCTTAGACTCCAAATGGGGAGAGACCCAGTACTTC
CASSLDSKWGETQYF
>TRBD1|TRBV7-8|TRBJ2-6|-
TGTGCCAGCAGAACCCAGGACAGGCGCTCTGGGGCCAACGTCCTGACTTTC
CASRTQDRRSGANVLTF
>-|TRBV7-2|TRBJ1-5|few
TGTGCCAGCAGCTTATACACAGGCCAGGAGCCCCAGCATTTT
CASSLYTGQEPQHF